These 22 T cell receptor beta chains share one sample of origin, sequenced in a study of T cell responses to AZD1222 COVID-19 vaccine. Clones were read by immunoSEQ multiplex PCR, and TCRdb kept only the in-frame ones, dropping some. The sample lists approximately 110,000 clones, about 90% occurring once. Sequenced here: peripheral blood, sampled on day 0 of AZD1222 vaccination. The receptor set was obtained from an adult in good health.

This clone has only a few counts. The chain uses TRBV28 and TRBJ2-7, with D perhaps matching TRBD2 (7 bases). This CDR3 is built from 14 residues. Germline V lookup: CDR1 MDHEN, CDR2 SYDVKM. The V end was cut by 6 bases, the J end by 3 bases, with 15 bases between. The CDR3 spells CASSEGGSRYEQYF. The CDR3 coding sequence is TGTGCCAGCAGCGAGGGGGGGTCCCGCTACGAGCAGTACTTC.

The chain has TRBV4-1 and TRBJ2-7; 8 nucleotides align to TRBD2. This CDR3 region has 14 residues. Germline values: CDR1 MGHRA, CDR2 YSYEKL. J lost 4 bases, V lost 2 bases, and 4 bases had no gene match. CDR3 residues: CASSQRAGAYEQYF. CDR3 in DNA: TGCGCCAGCAGCCAACGAGCGGGAGCTTACGAGCAGTACTTC.

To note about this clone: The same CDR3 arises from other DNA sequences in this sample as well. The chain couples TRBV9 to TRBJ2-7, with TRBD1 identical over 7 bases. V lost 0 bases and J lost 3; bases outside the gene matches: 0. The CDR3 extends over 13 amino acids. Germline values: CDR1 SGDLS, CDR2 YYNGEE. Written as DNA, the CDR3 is TGTGCCAGCAGCGTAGACAGGGGCTACGAGCAGTACTTC. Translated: CASSVDRGYEQYF.

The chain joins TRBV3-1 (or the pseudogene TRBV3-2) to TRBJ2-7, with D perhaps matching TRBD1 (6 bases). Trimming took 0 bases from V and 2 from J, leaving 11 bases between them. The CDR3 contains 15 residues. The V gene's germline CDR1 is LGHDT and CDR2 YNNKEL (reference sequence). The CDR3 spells CASSQDLAGAYEQYF. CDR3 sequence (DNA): TGTGCCAGCAGCCAAGATCTTGCAGGGGCCTACGAGCAGTACTTC.

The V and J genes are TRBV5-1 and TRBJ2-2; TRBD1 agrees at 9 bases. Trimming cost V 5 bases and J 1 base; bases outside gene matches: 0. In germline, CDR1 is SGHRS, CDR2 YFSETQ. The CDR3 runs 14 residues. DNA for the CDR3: TGCGCCAGCAGGGGACAGGGGAACACCGGGGAGCTGTTTTTT. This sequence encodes CASRGQGNTGELFF.

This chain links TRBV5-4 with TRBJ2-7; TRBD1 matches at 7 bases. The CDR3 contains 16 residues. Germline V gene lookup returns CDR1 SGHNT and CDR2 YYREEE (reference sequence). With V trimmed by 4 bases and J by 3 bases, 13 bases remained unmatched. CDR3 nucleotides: TGTGCCAGCAGCACCTTGACAGGGTTGGGCCGCTACGAGCAGTACTTC. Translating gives CASSTLTGLGRYEQYF.

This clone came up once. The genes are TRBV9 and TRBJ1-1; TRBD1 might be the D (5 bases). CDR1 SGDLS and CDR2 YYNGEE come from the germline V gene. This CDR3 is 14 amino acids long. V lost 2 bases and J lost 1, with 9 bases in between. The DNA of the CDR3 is TGTGCCAGCAGCGTGGGGGACCCGAACACTGAAGCTTTCTTT. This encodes CASSVGDPNTEAFF. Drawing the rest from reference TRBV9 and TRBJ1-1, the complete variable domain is DSGVTQTPKHLITATGQRVTLRCSPRSGDLSVYWYQQSLDQGLQFLIQYYNGEERAKGNILERFSAQQFPDLHSELNLSSLELGDSALYFCASSVGDPNTEAFFGQGTRLTVV.

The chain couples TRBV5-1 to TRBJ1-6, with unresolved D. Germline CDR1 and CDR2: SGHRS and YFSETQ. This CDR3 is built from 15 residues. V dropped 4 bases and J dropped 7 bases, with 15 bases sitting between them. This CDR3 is CASSQLRVRNSPLHF. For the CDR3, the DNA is TGCGCCAGCAGCCAACTCAGAGTGCGAAATTCACCCCTCCACTTT. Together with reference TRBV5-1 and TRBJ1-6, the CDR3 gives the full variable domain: KAGVTQTPRYLIKTRGQQVTLSCSPISGHRSVSWYQQTPGQGLQFLFEYFSETQRNKGNFPGRFSGRQFSNSRSEMNVSTLELGDSALYLCASSQLRVRNSPLHFGNGTRLTVT.

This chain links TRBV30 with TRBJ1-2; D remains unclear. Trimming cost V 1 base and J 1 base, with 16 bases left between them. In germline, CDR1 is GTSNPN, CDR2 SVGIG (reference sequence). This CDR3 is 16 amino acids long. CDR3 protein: CAWSGGDVRLNYGYTF. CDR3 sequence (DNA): TGTGCCTGGAGTGGAGGAGACGTACGGCTTAACTATGGCTACACCTTC.

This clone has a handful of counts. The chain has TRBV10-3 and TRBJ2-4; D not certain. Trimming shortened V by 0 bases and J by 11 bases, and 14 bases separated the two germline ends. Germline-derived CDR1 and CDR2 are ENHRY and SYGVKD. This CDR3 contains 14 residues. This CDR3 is CAISESQDDSVQYF. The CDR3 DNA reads TGTGCCATCAGTGAGTCGCAAGACGATTCGGTTCAGTACTTC.

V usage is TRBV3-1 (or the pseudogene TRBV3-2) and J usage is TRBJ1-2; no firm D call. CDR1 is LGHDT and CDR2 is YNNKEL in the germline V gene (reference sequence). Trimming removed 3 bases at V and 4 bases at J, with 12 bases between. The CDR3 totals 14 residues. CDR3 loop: CASSHSGYGYGYTF. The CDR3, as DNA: TGTGCCAGCAGCCATTCGGGGTACGGCTATGGCTACACCTTC.

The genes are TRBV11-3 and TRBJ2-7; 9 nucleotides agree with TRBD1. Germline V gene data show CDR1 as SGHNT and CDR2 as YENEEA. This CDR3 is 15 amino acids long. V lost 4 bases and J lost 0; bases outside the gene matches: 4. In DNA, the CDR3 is TGTGCCAGCAGCTACGGACAGGGGAGCTCCTACGAGCAGTACTTC. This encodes CASSYGQGSSYEQYF.

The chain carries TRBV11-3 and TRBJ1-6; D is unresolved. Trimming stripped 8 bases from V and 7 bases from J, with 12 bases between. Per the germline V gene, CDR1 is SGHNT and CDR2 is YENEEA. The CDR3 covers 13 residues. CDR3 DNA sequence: TGTGCCAGCCTCGGAACGGAGAATTCACCCCTCCACTTT. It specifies CASLGTENSPLHF. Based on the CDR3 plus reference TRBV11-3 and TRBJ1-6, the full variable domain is EAGVVQSPRYKIIEKKQPVAFWCNPISGHNTLYWYLQNLGQGPELLIRYENEEAVDDSQLPKDRFSAERLKGVDSTLKIQPAELGDSAVYLCASLGTENSPLHFGNGTRLTVT.

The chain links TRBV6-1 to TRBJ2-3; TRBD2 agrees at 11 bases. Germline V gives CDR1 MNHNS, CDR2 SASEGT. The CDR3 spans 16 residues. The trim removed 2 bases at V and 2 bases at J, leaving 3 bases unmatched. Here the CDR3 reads CASSELAGGNTDTQYF. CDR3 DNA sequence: TGTGCCAGCAGTGAACTAGCGGGGGGTAACACAGATACGCAGTATTTT.

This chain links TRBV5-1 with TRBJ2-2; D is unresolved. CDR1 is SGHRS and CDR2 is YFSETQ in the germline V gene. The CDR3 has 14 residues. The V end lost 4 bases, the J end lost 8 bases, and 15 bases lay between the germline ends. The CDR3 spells CASSAIILEGELFF. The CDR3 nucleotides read TGCGCCAGCAGCGCTATAATTCTAGAAGGGGAGCTGTTTTTT.

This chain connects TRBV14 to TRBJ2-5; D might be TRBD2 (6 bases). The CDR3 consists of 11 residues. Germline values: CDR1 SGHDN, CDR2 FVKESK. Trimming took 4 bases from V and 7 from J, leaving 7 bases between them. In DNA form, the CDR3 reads TGTGCCAGCAGCCGGGGGGTGACCCAGTACTTC. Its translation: CASSRGVTQYF. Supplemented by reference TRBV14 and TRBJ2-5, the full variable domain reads EAGVTQFPSHSVIEKGQTVTLRCDPISGHDNLYWYRRVMGKEIKFLLHFVKESKQDESGMPNNRFLAERTGGTYSTLKVQPAELEDSGVYFCASSRGVTQYFGPGTRLLVL.

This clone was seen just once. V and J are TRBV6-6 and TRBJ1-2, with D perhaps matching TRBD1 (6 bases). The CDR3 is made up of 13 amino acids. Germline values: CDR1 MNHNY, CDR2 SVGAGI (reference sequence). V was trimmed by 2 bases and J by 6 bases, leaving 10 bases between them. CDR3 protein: CASSYTNRDGYTF. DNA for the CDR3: TGTGCCAGCAGTTACACCAACAGGGATGGCTACACCTTC.

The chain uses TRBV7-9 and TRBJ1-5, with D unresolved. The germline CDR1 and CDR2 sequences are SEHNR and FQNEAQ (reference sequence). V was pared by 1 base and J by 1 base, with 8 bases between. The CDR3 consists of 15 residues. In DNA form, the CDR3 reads TGTGCCAGCAGCTTAGGTGTGGGGAGCAATCAGCCCCAGCATTTT. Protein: CASSLGVGSNQPQHF.

CDR3 residues: CSVTRPYNEQFF. The CDR3 bases are TGCAGCGTTACGAGGCCCTACAATGAGCAGTTCTTC. The rearrangement joins TRBV29-1 to TRBJ2-1, with D uncertain. V was shortened by 5 bases and J by 2 bases, with 7 bases between the two germline ends. CDR1 and CDR2 (germline): SQVTM, ANQGSEA. CDR3 length equals 12 residues.

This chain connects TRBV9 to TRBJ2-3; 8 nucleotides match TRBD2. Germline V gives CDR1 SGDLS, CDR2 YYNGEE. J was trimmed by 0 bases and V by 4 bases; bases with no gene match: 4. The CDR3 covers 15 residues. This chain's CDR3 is CASSPGGASTDTQYF. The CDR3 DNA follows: TGTGCCAGCAGCCCGGGGGGGGCGAGCACAGATACGCAGTATTTT. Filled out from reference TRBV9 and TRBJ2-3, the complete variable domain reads DSGVTQTPKHLITATGQRVTLRCSPRSGDLSVYWYQQSLDQGLQFLIQYYNGEERAKGNILERFSAQQFPDLHSELNLSSLELGDSALYFCASSPGGASTDTQYFGPGTRLTVL.

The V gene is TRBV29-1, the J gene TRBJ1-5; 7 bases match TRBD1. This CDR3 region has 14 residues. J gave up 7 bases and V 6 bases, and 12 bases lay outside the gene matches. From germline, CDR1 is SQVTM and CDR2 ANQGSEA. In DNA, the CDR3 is TGCAGCGTACTAACAGGGGCCTTTGAGCAGCCCCAGCATTTT. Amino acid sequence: CSVLTGAFEQPQHF.

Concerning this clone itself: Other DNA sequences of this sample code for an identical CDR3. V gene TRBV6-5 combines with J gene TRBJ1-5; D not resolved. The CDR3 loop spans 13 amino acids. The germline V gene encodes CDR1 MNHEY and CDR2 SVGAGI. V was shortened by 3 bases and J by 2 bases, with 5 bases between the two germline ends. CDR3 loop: CASSYEGNQPQHF. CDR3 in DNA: TGTGCCAGCAGTTATGAGGGCAATCAGCCCCAGCATTTT.